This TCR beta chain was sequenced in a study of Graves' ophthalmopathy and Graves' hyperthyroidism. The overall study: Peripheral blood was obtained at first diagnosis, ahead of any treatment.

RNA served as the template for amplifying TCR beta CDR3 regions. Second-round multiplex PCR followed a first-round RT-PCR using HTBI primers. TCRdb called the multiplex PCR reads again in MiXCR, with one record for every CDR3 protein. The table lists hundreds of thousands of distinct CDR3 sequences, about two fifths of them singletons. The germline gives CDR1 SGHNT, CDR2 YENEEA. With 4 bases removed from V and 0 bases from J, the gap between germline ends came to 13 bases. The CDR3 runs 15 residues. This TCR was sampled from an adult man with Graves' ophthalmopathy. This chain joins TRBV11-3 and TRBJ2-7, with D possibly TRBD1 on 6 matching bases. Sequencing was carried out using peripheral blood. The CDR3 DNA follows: TGTGCCAGCAGCTCCCAGGGACAAAGCTCCTACGAGCAGTACTTC. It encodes CASSSQGQSSYEQYF.